These 19 T cell receptor beta chains came from one sample sequenced in a study of regulatory T cells in long-lasting Graves disease (dated by TCRdb to the early 2020s). Interpreted using the paper, the time point label stands for: newly diagnosed GD, antithyroid drugs for less than 3 months. RNA was extracted from PBMCs in TRIzol for both TCR sequencing and RNA sequencing. Libraries were prepared through multiplex PCR. Sequencing used an Illumina HiSeq 4000. CDR3 regions were amplified by Arm-PCR with iRepertoire HTBI primers to construct TCR beta libraries. The public reads were reprocessed in TCRdb via fastp at Q25 and MiXCR, keeping in-frame beta chains. Rows matching on CDR3 protein sequence are summarized as one entry with the most common DNA and genes. The table for this sample lists 400,000 to 550,000 distinct CDR3 sequences; around 14% of them were counted only once. 15% to 20% of the sample is taken by the ten largest.

This sample was also put to use in a study of T cells in Graves' hyperthyroidism and ophthalmopathy.

The sample in question was peripheral blood mononuclear cells (PBMCs), obtained at new diagnosis, from a patient treated with antithyroid drugs. These receptors were obtained from a woman between 25 and 40 years old with Graves disease. Donor details come from another sample of the same person, matched by shared clones.

In this sample, this clonotype turned up once. A clone one base away is much larger, so this may be a read error. This chain links TRBV5-1 with TRBJ1-1; 7 nucleotides align to TRBD1. CDR1 SGHRS and CDR2 YFSETQ come from the germline V gene. The CDR3 runs 12 residues. CDR3 amino acids: CASSTGTAEALF. DNA of the CDR3: TGCGCCAGCAGCACCGGGACAGCAGAAGCTCTCTTT.

This clonotype was recorded at least ten times. The J gene is TRBJ2-1, the V gene TRBV11-3; 9 bases fit TRBD1. Per the germline V gene, CDR1 is SGHNT and CDR2 is YENEEA. The CDR3 has 13 amino acids. V shed 6 bases and J 8 bases; nucleotides not matched to a gene: 5. The CDR3 loop is CASRGQGFHEQFF. CDR3 in DNA: TGTGCCAGCAGAGGACAGGGGTTCCATGAGCAGTTCTTC.

This clonotype was counted at least ten times. This rearrangement joins TRBV6-5 to TRBJ2-7; possible D gene TRBD1, 6 bases. Per the germline V gene, CDR1 is MNHEY and CDR2 is SVGAGI. V lost 2 bases and J 0 bases, leaving 8 bases between the germline ends. This CDR3 spans 14 amino acids. CDR3 sequence (DNA): TGTGCCAGCAGTTACCAGGGGTTCTCCTACGAGCAGTACTTC. Translating it yields CASSYQGFSYEQYF.

In this sample, this clonotype turned up many times. This rearrangement joins TRBV9 to TRBJ2-1; D uncertain. The CDR3 is 13 residues long. V lost 0 bases and J lost 3, with 4 bases in between. Germline CDR1 SGDLS, CDR2 YYNGEE. The CDR3 nucleotides read TGTGCCAGCAGCGTAGGCAGCTACAATGAGCAGTTCTTC. Translating gives CASSVGSYNEQFF.

This clonotype was detected many times. The chain combines TRBV18 with TRBJ2-7; D may be TRBD1 (5 bases). Trimming took 5 bases from V and 5 from J, leaving 10 bases between them. Germline-derived CDR1 and CDR2 are KGHSH and LQKENI. This CDR3 comprises 12 residues. The CDR3 here is CASSTGRDEQYF. CDR3 in DNA: TGTGCCAGCTCAACAGGACGAGACGAGCAGTACTTC.

The J gene is TRBJ2-3, the V gene TRBV6-2 or TRBV6-3, with 8 bases that match TRBD2. The J segment lost 5 bases and the V segment lost 7 bases, leaving 14 bases of the junction unmatched. The CDR3 extends over 16 amino acids. Germline CDR1 is MNHEY and CDR2 is SVGEGT. The CDR3 protein is CASISIGGSGGDTQYF. CDR3 DNA sequence: TGTGCCAGCATCTCAATTGGCGGGAGCGGGGGAGATACGCAGTATTTT.

CDR3 nucleotide sequence: TGTGCCACCAGCTCTTCCCAGGCGTTTGGGGTTAAAGAGACCCAGTACTTC. Protein product: CATSSSQAFGVKETQYF. This chain uses TRBV15 with TRBJ2-5; D gene ambiguous. The CDR3 runs to 17 residues. Germline V CDR1 and CDR2: LNHNV, YYDKDF (reference sequence). V was trimmed by 5 bases and J by 3 bases, leaving 22 bases between them.

This clonotype has ten or more counts. The rearrangement links TRBV19 to TRBJ1-1, with TRBD1 identical over 7 bases. This CDR3 is built from 15 residues. V lost 7 bases and J lost 0; bases outside the gene matches: 8. Germline V gene sequence: CDR1 LNHDA, CDR2 SQIVND (reference sequence). The CDR3 bases are TGTGCCAGTACCACTGACAGGGTGGTGAACACTGAAGCTTTCTTT. Translation gives CASTTDRVVNTEAFF.

Many counts were recorded for this clonotype. The CDR3 DNA sequence: TGTGCCAGCTCAGAACAGGCAGGGGAAGGCTACACCTTC. Its protein product is CASSEQAGEGYTF. The chain uses TRBV18 and TRBJ1-2, with D maybe TRBD1 (6 bases). The CDR3 contains 13 residues. CDR1 is KGHSH, CDR2 LQKENI, per germline. Trimming shortened V by 5 bases and J by 8 bases, and 15 bases separated the two germline ends.

In this sample, this clonotype turned up many times. The chain links TRBV30 to TRBJ2-7; maybe TRBD1 (6 bases). Per germline, CDR1 GTSNPN and CDR2 SVGIG (reference sequence). This CDR3 comprises 14 residues. With 3 bases removed from V and 4 bases from J, the gap between germline ends came to 16 bases. Here the CDR3 DNA reads TGTGCCTGGAGGGCTGTAGGGGGTCGTTACGAGCAGTACTTC. Amino acid sequence: CAWRAVGGRYEQYF.

The table lists this clonotype with a few counts. This chain joins TRBV7-3 and TRBJ2-7; TRBD1 or TRBD2 may be the D gene (5 bases each). Trimming removed 5 bases from V and 2 bases from J, with 16 bases in between. Germline V gene sequence: CDR1 SGHTA, CDR2 FQGTGA. The CDR3 has 15 residues. In DNA form, the CDR3 reads TGTGCCAGCAGCCAAGACTGGGACGGGACCTACGAGCAGTACTTC. Translated, it gives CASSQDWDGTYEQYF.

V and J are TRBV5-4 and TRBJ1-6; D uncertain. This CDR3 contains 15 residues. Trimming took 1 base from V and 6 from J, leaving 11 bases between them. Germline values: CDR1 SGHNT, CDR2 YYREEE (reference sequence). In DNA, the CDR3 is TGTGCCAGCAGCTTGACCCCGGCGGGTAATTCACCCCTCCACTTT. Translation: CASSLTPAGNSPLHF. Using reference TRBV5-4 and TRBJ1-6 for the parts outside the CDR3, the full variable domain is ETGVTQSPTHLIKTRGQQVTLRCSSQSGHNTVSWYQQALGQGPQFIFQYYREEENGRGNFPPRFSGLQFPNYSSELNVNALELDDSALYLCASSLTPAGNSPLHFGNGTRLTVT.

In its sample, this clonotype was seen many times. The chain has TRBV12-3 or TRBV12-4 and TRBJ2-7; 7 bases line up with TRBD2. V shed 9 bases, J shed 6 bases, and the junction held 17 bases outside the gene matches. The CDR3 is made up of 15 amino acids. The CDR3 reads CASRSRGSGKGEQYF. The CDR3 nucleotides read TGTGCCAGTAGATCAAGGGGCAGCGGGAAGGGCGAGCAGTACTTC.

In this sample, this clonotype turned up many times. This chain links TRBV3-1 with TRBJ2-7; 7 bases map to TRBD1. The V and J ends lost 4 bases and 3 bases, in that order; junction bases with no gene match: 6. This CDR3 has 14 amino acids. From germline, CDR1 is LGHDT and CDR2 YNNKEL (reference sequence). DNA of the CDR3: TGTGCCAGCAGCCCTCCTTGGGACAGCTACGAGCAGTACTTC. Translated: CASSPPWDSYEQYF.

This clonotype was recorded many times. The chain has TRBV5-1 and TRBJ2-2; D may be TRBD1 (5 bases). CDR1 SGHRS and CDR2 YFSETQ come from the germline V gene. The CDR3 runs to 14 residues. The V end lost 1 base, the J end lost 4 bases, and 8 bases lay between the germline ends. CDR3 DNA sequence: TGCGCCAGCAGCTTGAACCAGGGCACCGGGGAGCTGTTTTTT. Translation: CASSLNQGTGELFF.

This clonotype was counted between two and nine times. The rearrangement uses TRBV27 and TRBJ1-2; D remains unclear. The germline gives CDR1 MNHEY, CDR2 SMNVEV (reference sequence). The CDR3 loop spans 14 amino acids. The V and J ends lost 0 bases and 2 bases respectively, with 7 bases between them. The CDR3 spells CASSLSNNNYGYTF. CDR3 DNA: TGTGCCAGCAGTTTATCGAACAACAACTATGGCTACACCTTC.

The J gene is TRBJ2-1, the V gene TRBV5-1, with D perhaps matching TRBD2 (6 bases). The CDR3 contains 13 residues. CDR1 and CDR2 (germline): SGHRS, YFSETQ. V was clipped by 4 bases and J by 6 bases, with 11 bases between them. The CDR3 bases are TGCGCCAGCAGCACGGGGGTGCGCAATGAGCAGTTCTTC. Translation: CASSTGVRNEQFF.

This clonotype was seen a few times. The chain couples TRBV7-9 to TRBJ2-7, with D perhaps TRBD2 (5 bases). The CDR3 contains 15 residues. Trimming shortened V by 5 bases and J by 3 bases, and 17 bases separated the two germline ends. Germline-derived CDR1 and CDR2 are SEHNR and FQNEAQ (reference sequence). In DNA form, the CDR3 reads TGTGCCAGCAGCCCCCCCGGAGGCCTATTCTACGAGCAGTACTTC. Encoded protein: CASSPPGGLFYEQYF. The variable domain in full, with the rest retrieved from reference TRBV7-9 and TRBJ2-7, is DTGVSQNPRHKITKRGQNVTFRCDPISEHNRLYWYRQTLGQGPEFLTYFQNEAQLEKSRLLSDRFSAERPKGSFSTLEIQRTEQGDSAMYLCASSPPGGLFYEQYFGPGTRLTVT.

The chain combines TRBV20-1 with TRBJ2-2, with TRBD1 matching 8 bases. V shed 5 bases, J shed 5 bases, and the junction held 4 bases outside the gene matches. CDR1 DFQATT and CDR2 SNEGSKA come from the germline V gene (reference sequence). This CDR3 has 13 residues. CDR3 protein: CSALGQGTGELFF. As DNA, the CDR3 is TGCAGTGCTCTTGGACAGGGTACCGGGGAGCTGTTTTTT.